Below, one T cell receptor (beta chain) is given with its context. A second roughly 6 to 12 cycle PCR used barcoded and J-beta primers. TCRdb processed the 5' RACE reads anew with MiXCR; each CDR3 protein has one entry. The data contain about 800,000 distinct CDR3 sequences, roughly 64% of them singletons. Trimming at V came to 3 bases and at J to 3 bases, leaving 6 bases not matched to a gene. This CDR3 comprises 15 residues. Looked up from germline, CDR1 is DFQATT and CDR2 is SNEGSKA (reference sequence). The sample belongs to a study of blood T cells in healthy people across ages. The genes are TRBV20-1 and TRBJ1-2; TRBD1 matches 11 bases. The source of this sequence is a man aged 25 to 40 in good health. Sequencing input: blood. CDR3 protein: CSASHGTGGYYGYTF. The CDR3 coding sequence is TGCAGTGCTAGCCATGGGACAGGGGGTTACTATGGCTACACCTTC.